This record concerns one TCR beta chain sequence. The antigen is not known. This specimen belongs to a study of cytomegalovirus exposure and HLA in healthy donors. Researchers ran the PCR with 60 Vbeta and 13 Jbeta primers. The table came from immunoSEQ multiplex PCR; TCRdb's copy has only in-frame clones and leaves some out. Of 200,000 to 250,000 clones in the sample, 70% to 85% are singletons; the top ten hold roughly 2.5%. Per the germline V gene, CDR1 is MDHEN and CDR2 is SYDVKM. Between the trimmed V and J ends, which lost 6 bases and 4 bases, there was a span of 21 bases. CDR3 length: 16 amino acids. Findings and limits, study-wide: The classifier, whose performance was assessed in both the original and validation cohorts, reportedly diagnosed cytomegalovirus status with high specificity and sensitivity. TCR beta V- and J-gene trimming, according to a later analysis, was linked to a missense DCLRE1C variant.

This chain joins TRBV28 and TRBJ1-2, with D unresolved. This TCR was sampled from a woman aged 55-70 years in good health and CMV-seropositive. Sequencing was performed on PBMCs. The CDR3 region is CASSRSSGVSGYGYTF. The CDR3 nucleotides are TGTGCCAGCAGCAGAAGTTCGGGAGTTTCGGGCTATGGCTACACCTTC.